This T cell receptor beta chain was identified in a study of post-analysis software for immune sequencing data. Study-wide points: Higher frequency in patients than in controls was seen for about 5 TRBV segments, with TRBV5-6, TRBV5-1 and TRBV20-1 among them. People with multiple sclerosis had a significantly lower normalized Chao1 diversity than controls did.

In the case of this clonotype: Its antigen remains unknown.

The CDR3 is 14 residues long. V was pared by 3 bases and J by 7 bases, with 4 bases of the junction left unmatched. Unique-molecular-identifier-tagged TCR beta cDNA libraries were used. T cells numbering about 0.9 to 11 million gave rise to roughly 0.5 million cDNA molecules. TCRdb re-analysed the PCR reads in MiXCR, keeping a single row per CDR3 protein. The data hold some 890,000 distinct CDR3 sequences, with roughly half observed a single time. Sequenced: blood. The J gene is TRBJ2-1, the V gene TRBV12-3 or TRBV12-4; TRBD1 agrees at 9 bases. This TCR derives from a girl aged 10 to 17 with multiple sclerosis. The CDR3 nucleotides read TGTGCCAGCAGTTTGAGTGGGACAGGGAATGAGCAGTTCTTC. It translates to CASSLSGTGNEQFF.